This T cell receptor beta chain was sequenced in a study of graft-versus-host responses after intestinal transplantation. This CDR3 comprises 14 residues. V lost 3 bases, J lost 7 bases, and 7 bases stayed unmatched. Germline CDR1 reads LNHDA; CDR2 reads SQIVND (reference sequence). TCRdb's copy holds only in-frame clones and misses some; the assay was immunoSEQ multiplex PCR. The data contain over 100,000 clones, just over 90% of them singletons. Turning to this clone: Its antigen is still unknown.

Sample: unstimulated CD4+ T cells sorted from spleen or lymph node cells, taken before transplant. The gene calls are TRBV19 and TRBJ1-2; TRBD1 aligns across 8 bases. This receptor was obtained from a human donor who was the organ donor for an intestinal transplant. CDR3 protein: CASSMGQGAPGYTF. CDR3 nucleotide sequence: TGTGCCAGTAGTATGGGGCAGGGGGCGCCTGGCTACACCTTC.